Detailed here is one T cell receptor beta chain. This clone was recorded only once. The antigen this receptor binds is unknown. The input lacks base qualities; no much larger clone sits a single base away. The data are from a study of cytomegalovirus exposure and HLA in healthy donors (dated by TCRdb to between 2016 and 2019). Regarding the complete study: According to an earlier analysis of several hundred of the donors, 200 million or so T cells yielded approximately 120 million unique TCR beta sequences and roughly 280 Gb of sequence data. Approximately 310 gigabases of sequencing data and tens of millions of unique TCR sequences were included in an early release covering about 700 HLA-typed donors. Among the roughly 390 genotyped donors, about 83% belonged to the genetic ancestry cluster associated with self-reported Caucasian donors. The study aimed to test whether cataloging public T cell receptors could reveal signatures of past pathogen exposure. Using immunosequencing, the study profiled T cell repertoires from about 650 subjects and related those repertoires to cytomegalovirus serostatus. A separate validation cohort of 90 to 150 different subjects was used in addition to the 666-subject first cohort. To predict cytomegalovirus infection status, the study brought together high-throughput TCR immunosequencing, statistical association of individual TCRs with disease status, and machine learning. A later analysis re-examined previously published TCR beta repertoires from just over 650 donors and added high-resolution HLA genotyping to investigate patterns of TCR occurrence. The later analysis used no new phenotypic data to find candidate immune exposures, relying instead on TCR beta sequences and their occurrence across donors. In an earlier analysis of roughly 600 of the donors, high-throughput TCR beta sequencing was used to judge whether each TCR beta V gene segment behaved as functional or pseudogenic. Donor age, sex, ethnicity and CMV serostatus were compiled together with the repertoire data. A later genetic analysis took genome-wide SNP genotypes for about 55% of the roughly 670 donors and used that subset as a discovery cohort. All discovery cohort repertoires had been generated using a single sequencing platform. Both class I and class II loci were covered by HLA typing, at four-digit resolution. Typing coverage varied by locus: 629-630 donors for A, B, C, DRB1 and DQB1; roughly 520 for DQA1; more than 600 for DPA1; roughly 450 for DPB1. A few DR-DQ haplotypes were handled as single units for association and clustering because linkage in the cohort was strong. Among about 360 genotyped donors of the cohort, an average of 235,054 unique TCR beta nucleotide sequences were sequenced per donor, roughly 18% of them non-productive.

The library was prepared using the immunoSEQ multiplex PCR assay. For the multiplex PCR, a mixture combining 60 forward primers for TCR Vbeta segments and 13 reverse primers for TCR Jbeta segments was used. Amplification of the CDR3 region of rearranged TCR beta genes was performed with a multiplex PCR assay on genomic DNA. Amplified TCR beta libraries were sequenced as 87-base-pair reads on the Illumina HiSeq System. The paper's processing steps were these. Across the 670 or so repertoires, a later analysis counted about 81 million unique TCR beta chains, about 10 million of which were shared by at least two donors. A nearest-neighbor algorithm error-corrected the raw reads and collapsed the reads into unique sequences, merging closely related sequences to remove PCR and sequencing errors. Alignment of CDR3 sequences to IMGT reference sequences was used to assign V, D and J gene segments. For a sequence to be retained, a match of at least six nucleotides was required to both a V gene segment and a J gene segment. Rearrangements were classified as productive when the CDR3 lacked stop codons and remained in frame with V and J, and all other rearrangements were classified as non-productive. Following IMGT convention, CDR3 was defined as the stretch from the second conserved V-encoded cysteine up to the conserved J-encoded phenylalanine. In an earlier analysis of just under 600 of the donors, sequences lacking an unambiguous match to a single V gene segment were excluded. An earlier analysis of fewer than 650 of the donors classified V segments as functional when productive rearrangements were above 56.7% and as segregating when the standard deviation between donors was above 5%. To diagnose cytomegalovirus status from the catalog of TCR beta chain sequences, a statistical classification framework was built. A later analysis assigned V and J genes by comparing TCR nucleotide sequences with IMGT/GENE-DB human TR gene sequences. A later analysis assigned CDR3 sequences and most-parsimonious VDJ recombination scenarios with the TCRdist pipeline. A later analysis defined each TCR beta chain by its CDR3 amino acid sequence plus V-gene family, and excluded reads lacking a unique V-gene family. As a way to deal with suspected cross-contamination and a sequencing artifact, a later analysis dropped roughly 620 nucleotide sequences that were highly shared and had low generation probability. For each public chain, a later analysis derived a clonal expansion index from normalized ranks of inferred template counts within each repertoire. A later analysis computed generation probabilities with a VDJ recombination model fitted to out-of-frame rearrangements, and checked the results against IGoR. Hypergeometric tests were used in a later analysis to score TCR-TCR, TCR-HLA and TCR-CMV co-occurrence, with a repertoire-size bias correction applied to the TCR pairs. In a later analysis, false discovery rates were estimated by permuting HLA or CMV assignments 20 times. In a later analysis, co-occurring TCRs were grouped with DBSCAN, and TCRdist sequence similarity was added when clustering was performed within HLA-allele-positive subsets. Repertoires with fewer than 30,000 or more than 120,000 public chains, plus five repertoires with anomalous nucleotide sharing, were excluded from co-occurrence clustering. TCRdb mirrors the immuneACCESS table, restricted to in-frame sequences. Some clones are absent from its copies; in checked studies, under half trace to an unresolved V gene, and the reason for the others is unknown. V, J and clone size are those of that table, while D and trimming were read from the DNA. The sample has some 100,000 clones on record, roughly 58% of them singletons. 5.5% of the sample rests with the top ten.

In total, roughly 670 healthy bone marrow donors made up the cohort. At the time of sampling, every cohort member was nominally healthy, though immune exposures that went unrecorded were likely present. The donor was CMV seropositive and belonged to the group of around 300 seropositive cohort members. A peripheral blood sample was collected from each donor, and TCR beta sequencing was performed on peripheral blood mononuclear cells. The Qiagen DNeasy Blood Extraction Kit was used to extract genomic DNA from the blood cell samples. The research as a whole found: In a later genetic analysis, a missense DCLRE1C variant was associated with V-gene and J-gene trimming of TCR beta chains, and the association was replicated in an independent cohort. Specific HLA alleles were associated with some 15,000 TCR beta sequences at a false discovery rate of 0.05 in a later analysis. A later analysis found that HLA-associated TCR beta chains were more clonally expanded and had lower generation probabilities than equally common non-associated chains. Linkage disequilibrium might explain the correlated functional status among segregating V segments, but an unknown experimental factor could not be excluded. In a later analysis, TCR association rates were found to vary across HLA loci, with the most associated TCRs seen for DRB1 alleles and the fewest for HLA-C alleles. It was suggested by the authors that the approach could potentially be generalized to other disease states and immunological phenotypes. In vitro tests confirmed that three of the cytomegalovirus-associated TCR beta chains recognize cytomegalovirus antigens. The cohort was sequenced for TCR beta chains only, and without alpha or paired-chain data the features that could be detected were limited. Because HLA typing was missing for some donors at each locus, association tests included only the typed subset. Compared with the roughly 710-donor mean, donors in an Asian-associated ancestry cluster had fewer N-insertions in productive TCRs, according to a later genetic analysis. A further reported finding was that TCR beta sequences accurately predicted the HLA-A and HLA-B alleles for most subjects in the first cohort. In an earlier analysis of more than 450 of the donors, most TCR beta V segments were observed in productive rearrangements about 87% or about 30% of the time, broadly matching IMGT annotations. For the cohort, immune exposure information was limited to CMV serostatus. According to a later analysis, most CMV-associated TCR beta chains appeared to be HLA-restricted, and the HLA associations seemed to be driven largely by CMV exposure. The earlier analysis of some 560 of the donors excluded some 15 rarely observed V segments, including chromosome 9 orphons, because counts were too low. Most TCR sequences were seen in very few donors, while some public TCRs were found in many individuals. Presence/absence analyses assumed roughly uniform sequencing depth across donors, an assumption that may not hold. The sequencing pipeline was judged likely to have produced a cluster of highly shared sequence variants as a technical artifact. In the study, roughly 160 TCR beta chains were listed as associated with cytomegalovirus. The classifier was reported to diagnose cytomegalovirus status with high specificity and sensitivity in both the original and validation cohorts. Assigning TCR associations to individual alleles was difficult when HLA alleles, especially DR and DQ, strongly co-occurred. In a later analysis, several top co-occurrence clusters were reported to appear linked to parvovirus B19, influenza, CMV and Epstein-Barr virus.

The source is a woman aged 25 to 39 in good health and CMV-seropositive. The sequenced material came from PBMCs.

DNA sequence: TGTGCCAGCAGCTTAGACAGGGGAAGCTCCTACGAGCAGTACTTC. This yields the protein CASSLDRGSSYEQYF. The chain is encoded by TRBV7-9 joined to TRBJ2-7, with TRBD1 identical over 7 junction bases. Reading from cysteine to phenylalanine, the CDR3 counts 15 amino acids. The entry retains the CDR3 DNA only, 45 bases that are in frame from base 1. Trimming takes 1 base off V and 0 bases off J; junction bases not matched to a gene: 3. CDR1 and CDR2, per the germline V gene (reference sequence), are SEHNR and FQNEAQ.